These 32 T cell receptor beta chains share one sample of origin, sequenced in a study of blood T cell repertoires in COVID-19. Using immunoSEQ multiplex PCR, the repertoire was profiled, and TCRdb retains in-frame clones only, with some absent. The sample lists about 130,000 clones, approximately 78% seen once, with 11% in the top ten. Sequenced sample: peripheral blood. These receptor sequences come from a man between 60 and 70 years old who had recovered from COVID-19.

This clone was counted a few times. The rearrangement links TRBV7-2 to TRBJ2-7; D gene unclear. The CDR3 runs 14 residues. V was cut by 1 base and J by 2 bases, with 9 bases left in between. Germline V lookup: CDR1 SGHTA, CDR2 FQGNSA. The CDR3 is CASSLGAAAYEQYF. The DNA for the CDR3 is TGTGCCAGCAGCTTAGGGGCAGCCGCCTACGAGCAGTACTTC.

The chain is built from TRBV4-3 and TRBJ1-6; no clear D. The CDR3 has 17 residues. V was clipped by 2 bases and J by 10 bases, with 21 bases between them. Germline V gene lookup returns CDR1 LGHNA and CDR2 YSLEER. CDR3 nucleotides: TGCGCCAGCAGCCAATACCCCATCTTTATAGTTCGATCACCCCTCCACTTT. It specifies CASSQYPIFIVRSPLHF.

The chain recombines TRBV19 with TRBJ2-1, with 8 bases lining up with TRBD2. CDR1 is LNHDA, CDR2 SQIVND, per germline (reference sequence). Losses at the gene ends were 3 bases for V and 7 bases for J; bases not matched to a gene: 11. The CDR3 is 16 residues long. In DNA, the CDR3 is TGTGCCAGTAGTATTTGGGGAAGCGGGAGAGGGAATGAGCAGTTCTTC. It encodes CASSIWGSGRGNEQFF.

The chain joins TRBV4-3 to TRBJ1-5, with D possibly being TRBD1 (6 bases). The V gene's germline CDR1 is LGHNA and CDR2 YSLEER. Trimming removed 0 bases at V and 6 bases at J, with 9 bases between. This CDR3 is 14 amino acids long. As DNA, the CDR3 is TGCGCCAGCAGCCAAGACAGGGGCGGTCAGCCCCAGCATTTT. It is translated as CASSQDRGGQPQHF.

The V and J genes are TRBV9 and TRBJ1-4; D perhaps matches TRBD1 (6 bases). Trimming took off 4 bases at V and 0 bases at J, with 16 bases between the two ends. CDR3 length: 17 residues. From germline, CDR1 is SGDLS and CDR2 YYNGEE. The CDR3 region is CASSPRGGGSTNEKLFF. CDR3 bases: TGTGCCAGCAGCCCTAGGGGAGGGGGGTCAACTAATGAAAAACTGTTTTTT.

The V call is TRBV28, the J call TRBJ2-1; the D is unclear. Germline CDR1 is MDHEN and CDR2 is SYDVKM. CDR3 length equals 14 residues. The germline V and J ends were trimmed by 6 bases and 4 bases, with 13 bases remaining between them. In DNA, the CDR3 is TGTGCCAGCAGGACCCTAGGATATTACAATGAGCAGTTCTTC. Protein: CASRTLGYYNEQFF.

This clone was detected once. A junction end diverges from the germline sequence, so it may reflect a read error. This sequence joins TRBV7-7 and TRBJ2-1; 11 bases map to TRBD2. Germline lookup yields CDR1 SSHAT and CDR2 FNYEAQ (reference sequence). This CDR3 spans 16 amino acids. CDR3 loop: CASSLDGTSGNNEQFF. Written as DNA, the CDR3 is TGTGCTAGCAGCTTGGACGGGACTAGCGGTAACAATGAGCAGTTCTTC.

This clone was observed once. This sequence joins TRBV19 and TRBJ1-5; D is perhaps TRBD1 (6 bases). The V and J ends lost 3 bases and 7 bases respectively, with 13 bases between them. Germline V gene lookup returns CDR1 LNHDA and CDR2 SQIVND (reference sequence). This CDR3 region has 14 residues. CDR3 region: CASSIGDNRQPQHF. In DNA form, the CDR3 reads TGTGCCAGTAGTATTGGGGACAACCGGCAGCCCCAGCATTTT.

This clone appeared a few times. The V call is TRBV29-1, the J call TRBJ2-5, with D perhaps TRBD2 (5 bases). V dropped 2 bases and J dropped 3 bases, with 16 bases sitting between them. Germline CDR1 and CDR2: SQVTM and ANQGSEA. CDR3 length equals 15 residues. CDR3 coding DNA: TGCAGCGTTGAATTCGGGCTAGCTCGAAAAGAGACCCAGTACTTC. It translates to CSVEFGLARKETQYF.

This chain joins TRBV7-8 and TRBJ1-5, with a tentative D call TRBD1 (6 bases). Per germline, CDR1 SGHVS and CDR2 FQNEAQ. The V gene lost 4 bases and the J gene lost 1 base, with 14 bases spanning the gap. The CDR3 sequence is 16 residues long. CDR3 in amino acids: CASSSLTGQSNQPQHF. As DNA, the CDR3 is TGTGCCAGCAGCTCCCTAACGGGACAAAGCAATCAGCCCCAGCATTTT.

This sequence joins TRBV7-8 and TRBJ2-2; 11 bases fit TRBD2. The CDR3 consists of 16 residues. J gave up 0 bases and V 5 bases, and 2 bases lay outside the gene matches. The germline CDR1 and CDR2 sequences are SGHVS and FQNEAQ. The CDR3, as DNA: TGTGCCAGCAGCCGACTAGCGGGGTCGAACACCGGGGAGCTGTTTTTT. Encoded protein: CASSRLAGSNTGELFF.

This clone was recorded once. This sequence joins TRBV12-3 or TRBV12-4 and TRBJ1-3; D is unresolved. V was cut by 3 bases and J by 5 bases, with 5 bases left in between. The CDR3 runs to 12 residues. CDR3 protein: CASSFPRNTIYF. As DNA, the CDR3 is TGTGCCAGCAGTTTCCCCAGAAACACCATATATTTT.

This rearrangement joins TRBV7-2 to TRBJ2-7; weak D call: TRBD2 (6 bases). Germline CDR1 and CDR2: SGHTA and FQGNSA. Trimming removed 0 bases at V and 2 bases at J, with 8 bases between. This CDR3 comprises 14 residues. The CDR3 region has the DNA TGTGCCAGCAGCTTAGCGGGAGGAACCTACGAGCAGTACTTC. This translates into CASSLAGGTYEQYF.

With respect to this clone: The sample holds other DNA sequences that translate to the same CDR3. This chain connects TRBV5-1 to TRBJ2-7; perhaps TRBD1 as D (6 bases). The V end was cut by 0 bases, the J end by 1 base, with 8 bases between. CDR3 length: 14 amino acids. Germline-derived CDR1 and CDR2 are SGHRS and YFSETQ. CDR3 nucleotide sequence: TGCGCCAGCAGCTTGGGCGACAGGTCCTACGAGCAGTACTTC. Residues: CASSLGDRSYEQYF.

The CDR3 DNA is TGTGCCAGCAGCTCACTAGCGGGGGCCCTCAATAATGAGCAGTTCTTC. It encodes CASSSLAGALNNEQFF. J is TRBJ2-1 and V is TRBV11-1; 11 positions agree with TRBD2. Germline assignment: CDR1 SGHAT and CDR2 FQDESV (reference sequence). The length of the CDR3 is 16 residues. With V trimmed by 4 bases and J by 7 bases, 9 bases remained unmatched.

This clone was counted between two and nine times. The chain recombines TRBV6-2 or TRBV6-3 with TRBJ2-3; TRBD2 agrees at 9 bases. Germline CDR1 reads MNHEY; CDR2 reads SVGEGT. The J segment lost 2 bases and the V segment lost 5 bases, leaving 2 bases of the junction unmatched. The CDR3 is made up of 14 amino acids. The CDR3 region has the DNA TGTGCCAGCAGTCGACTAGCGGACACAGATACGCAGTATTTT. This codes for CASSRLADTDTQYF.

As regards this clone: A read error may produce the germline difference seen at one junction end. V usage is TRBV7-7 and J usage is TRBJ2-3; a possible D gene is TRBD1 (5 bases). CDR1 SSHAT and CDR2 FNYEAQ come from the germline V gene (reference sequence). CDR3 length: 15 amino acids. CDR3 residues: CASSFGHRPTDTQYF. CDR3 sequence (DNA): TGTGCTAGCAGCTTCGGACACCGACCCACAGATACGCAGTATTTT.

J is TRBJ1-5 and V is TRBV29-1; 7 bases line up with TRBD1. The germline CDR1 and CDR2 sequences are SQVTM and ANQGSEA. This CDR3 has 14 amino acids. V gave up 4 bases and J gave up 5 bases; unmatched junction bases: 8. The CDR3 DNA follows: TGCAGCGTTGTCGAGGGGGCGGGCGATCAGCCCCAGCATTTT. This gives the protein CSVVEGAGDQPQHF.

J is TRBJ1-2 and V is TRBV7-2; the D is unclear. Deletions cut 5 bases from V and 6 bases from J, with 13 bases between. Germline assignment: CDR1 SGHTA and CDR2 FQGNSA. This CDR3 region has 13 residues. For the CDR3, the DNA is TGTGCCAGCAGCGATATCTGGAGCAATGGCTACACCTTC. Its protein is CASSDIWSNGYTF.

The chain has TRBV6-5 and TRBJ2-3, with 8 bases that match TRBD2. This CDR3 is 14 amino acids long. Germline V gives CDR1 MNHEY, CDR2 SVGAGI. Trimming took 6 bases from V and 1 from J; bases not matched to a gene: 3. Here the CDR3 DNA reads TGTGCCAGCAGAACTAGCGGAGGCACAGATACGCAGTATTTT. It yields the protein CASRTSGGTDTQYF.

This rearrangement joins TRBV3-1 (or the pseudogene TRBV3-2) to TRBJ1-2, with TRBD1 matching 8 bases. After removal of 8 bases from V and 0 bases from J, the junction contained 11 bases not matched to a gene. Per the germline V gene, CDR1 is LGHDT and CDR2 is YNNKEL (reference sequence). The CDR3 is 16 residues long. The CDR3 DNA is TGTGCCAGCCGCGAAGGTGGGACAGGCGCTAACTATGGCTACACCTTC. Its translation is CASREGGTGANYGYTF.

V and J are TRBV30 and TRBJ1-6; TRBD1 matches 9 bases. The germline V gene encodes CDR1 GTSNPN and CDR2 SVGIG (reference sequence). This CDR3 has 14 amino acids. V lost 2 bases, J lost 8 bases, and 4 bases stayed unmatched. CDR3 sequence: CAWSTGTGYSPLHF. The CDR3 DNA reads TGTGCCTGGAGTACCGGGACAGGGTATTCACCCCTCCACTTT.

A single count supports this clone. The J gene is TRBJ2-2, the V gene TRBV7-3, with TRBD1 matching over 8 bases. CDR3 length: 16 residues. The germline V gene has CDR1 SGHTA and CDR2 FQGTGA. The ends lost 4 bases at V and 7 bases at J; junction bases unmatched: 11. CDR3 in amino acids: CASSSYPGQAGGELFF. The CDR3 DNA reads TGTGCCAGCAGCTCCTATCCGGGACAGGCCGGCGGGGAGCTGTTTTTT.

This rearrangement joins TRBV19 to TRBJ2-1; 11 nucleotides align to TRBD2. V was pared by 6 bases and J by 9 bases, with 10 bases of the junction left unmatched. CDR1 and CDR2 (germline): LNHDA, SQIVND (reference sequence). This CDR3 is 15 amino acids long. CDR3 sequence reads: CASRKTSGKRSEQFF. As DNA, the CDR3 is TGTGCCAGTAGGAAGACTAGCGGGAAAAGAAGTGAGCAGTTCTTC.

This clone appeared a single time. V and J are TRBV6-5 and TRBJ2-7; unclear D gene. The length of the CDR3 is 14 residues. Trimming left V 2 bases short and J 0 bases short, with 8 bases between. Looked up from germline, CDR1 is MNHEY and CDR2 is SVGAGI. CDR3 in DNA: TGTGCCAGCAGTTACAGCCCTCTCTCCTACGAGCAGTACTTC. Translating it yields CASSYSPLSYEQYF.

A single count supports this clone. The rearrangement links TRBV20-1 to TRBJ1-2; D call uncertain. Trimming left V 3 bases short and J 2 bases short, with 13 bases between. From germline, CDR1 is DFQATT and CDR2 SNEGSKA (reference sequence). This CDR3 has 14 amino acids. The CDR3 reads CSASNPARNYGYTF. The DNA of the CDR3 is TGCAGTGCTAGTAATCCAGCGCGCAACTATGGCTACACCTTC.

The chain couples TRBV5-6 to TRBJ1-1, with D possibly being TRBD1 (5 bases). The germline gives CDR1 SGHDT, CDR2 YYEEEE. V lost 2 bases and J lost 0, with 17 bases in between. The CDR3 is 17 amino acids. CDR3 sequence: CASSLSLGLNMNTEAFF. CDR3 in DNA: TGTGCCAGCAGCTTATCCCTGGGGCTGAACATGAACACTGAAGCTTTCTTT.

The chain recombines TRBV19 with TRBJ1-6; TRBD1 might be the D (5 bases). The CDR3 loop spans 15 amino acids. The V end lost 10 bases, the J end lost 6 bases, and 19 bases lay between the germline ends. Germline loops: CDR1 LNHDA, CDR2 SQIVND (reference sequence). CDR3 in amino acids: CATRATRDANSPLHF. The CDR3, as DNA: TGTGCCACCAGGGCCACCAGGGATGCTAATTCACCCCTCCACTTT.

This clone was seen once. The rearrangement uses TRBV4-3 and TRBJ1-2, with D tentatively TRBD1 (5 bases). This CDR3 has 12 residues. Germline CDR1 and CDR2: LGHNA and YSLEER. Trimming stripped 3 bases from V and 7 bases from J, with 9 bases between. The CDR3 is CASSQAGFGYTF. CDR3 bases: TGCGCCAGCAGCCAGGCAGGGTTTGGCTACACCTTC.

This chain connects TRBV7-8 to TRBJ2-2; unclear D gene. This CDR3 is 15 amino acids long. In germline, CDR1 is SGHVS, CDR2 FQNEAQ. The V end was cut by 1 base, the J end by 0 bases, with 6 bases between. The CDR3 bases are TGTGCCAGCAGCTTAGTTTCAGCGAACACCGGGGAGCTGTTTTTT. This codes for CASSLVSANTGELFF.

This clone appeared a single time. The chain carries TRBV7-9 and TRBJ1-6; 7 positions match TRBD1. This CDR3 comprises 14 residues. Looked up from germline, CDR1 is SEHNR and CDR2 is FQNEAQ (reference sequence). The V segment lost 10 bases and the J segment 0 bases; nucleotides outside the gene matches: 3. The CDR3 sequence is CAIGGSSYNSPLHF. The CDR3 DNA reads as TGTGCCATAGGGGGCAGCTCCTATAATTCACCCCTCCACTTT.

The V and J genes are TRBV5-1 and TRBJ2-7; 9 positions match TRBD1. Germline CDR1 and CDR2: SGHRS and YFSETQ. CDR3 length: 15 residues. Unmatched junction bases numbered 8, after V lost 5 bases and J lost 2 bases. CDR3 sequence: CASSQTGGDAYEQYF. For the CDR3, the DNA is TGCGCCAGCAGTCAGACAGGGGGGGATGCCTACGAGCAGTACTTC.